This T cell receptor beta chain was identified in a study of blood T cell repertoires in COVID-19. Background on the study: Spain, Italy and the United States supplied samples that represented acute and convalescent COVID-19. Sample material is recorded as cDNA or gDNA derived from T cells, B-cell-depleted T cells, or PBMCs.

Authors' methods: Estimation of nucleated cell counts was performed using reference gene primer amplification. The repertoire was sequenced with immunoSEQ multiplex PCR; TCRdb's copy has only in-frame clones and lacks some. D and trimming come from the DNA, and the V and J calls and clone size come from that table. The table lists about 280,000 clones, 88% of them singletons. V shed 1 base, J shed 4 bases, and the junction held 4 bases outside the gene matches. The CDR3 totals 16 residues. The germline V gene has CDR1 SGHTA and CDR2 FQGTGA. The genes are TRBV7-3 and TRBJ2-1; 10 bases line up with TRBD2. The specimen was peripheral blood. The receptor was derived from a man younger than 30 with active or convalescent COVID-19. CDR3 nucleotide sequence: TGTGCCAGCAGCTTAAAGGGGACTAGCGTATACAATGAGCAGTTCTTC. It yields the protein CASSLKGTSVYNEQFF.